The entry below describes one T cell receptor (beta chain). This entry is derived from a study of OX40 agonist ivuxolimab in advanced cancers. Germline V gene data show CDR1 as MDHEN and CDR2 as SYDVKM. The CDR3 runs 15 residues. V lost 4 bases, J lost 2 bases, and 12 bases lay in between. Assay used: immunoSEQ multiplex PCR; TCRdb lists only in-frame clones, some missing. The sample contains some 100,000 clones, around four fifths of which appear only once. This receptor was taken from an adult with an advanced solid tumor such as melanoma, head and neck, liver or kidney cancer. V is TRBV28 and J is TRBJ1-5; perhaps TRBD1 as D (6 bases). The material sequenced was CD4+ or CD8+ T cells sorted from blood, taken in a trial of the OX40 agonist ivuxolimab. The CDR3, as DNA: TGTGCCAGCAGTTCGGGGGGGCTTGGCAATCAGCCCCAGCATTTT. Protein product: CASSSGGLGNQPQHF.